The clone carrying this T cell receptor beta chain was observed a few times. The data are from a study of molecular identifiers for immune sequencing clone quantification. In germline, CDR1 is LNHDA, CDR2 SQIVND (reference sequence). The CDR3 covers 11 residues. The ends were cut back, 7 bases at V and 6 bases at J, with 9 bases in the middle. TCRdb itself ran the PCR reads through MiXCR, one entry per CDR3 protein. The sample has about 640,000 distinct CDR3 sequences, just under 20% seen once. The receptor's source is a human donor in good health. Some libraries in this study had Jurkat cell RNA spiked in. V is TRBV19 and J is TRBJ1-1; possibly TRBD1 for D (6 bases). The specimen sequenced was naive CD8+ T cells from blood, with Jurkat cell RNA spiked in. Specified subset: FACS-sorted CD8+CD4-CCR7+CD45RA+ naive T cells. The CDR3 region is CASTRGSEAFF. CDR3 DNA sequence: TGTGCCAGTACCAGGGGTTCTGAAGCTTTCTTT.